This TCR beta chain was identified during a study of T cell responses to AZD1222 COVID-19 vaccine (dated by TCRdb to the early 2020s). Context from the whole study: Because spike-specific TCR depth and breadth did not differ between the two schedules, AZD1222 recipients who got a second dose at roughly 4 weeks were pooled with those who got a second dose at roughly 12 weeks. Trial participants were enrolled into age subgroups of 18-55, 56-69 and 70-plus years, which contained around 150, 29 and 61 TCR-sequenced participants, respectively. A total of 233 trial participants underwent TCR sequencing, of whom approximately 210 received two doses of AZD1222 and about 25 received two doses of the MenACWY control vaccine.

In the germline V gene, CDR1 corresponds to MDHEN and CDR2 to SYDVKM. A distance of 8 bases separates the germline ends of V and J, which lose 3 bases and 2 bases respectively. The cysteine opens and the phenylalanine closes a CDR3 of 13 amino acids. Of all the DNA, just the CDR3 is kept, 39 bases in frame from base 1. What the research found in general, with its limitations: Participants were mostly white British, with more females than males. The authors suggested clonal diversity may have been underestimated. The whole spike protein was spanned by vaccine-associated CD4 TCRs, and dominant responses were seen in regions 160-218 and 743-854. Because no day 14 peak-response samples were available, the repertoires could be characterized only after the peak T cell response. Epitopes outside the regions mutated in the B.1.351 and B.1.1.7 variants were reportedly recognized by nearly half of the unique spike-specific TCRs. The 56-69-year group was small, and its depth increase did not reach significance, likely because of low power. Conclusions about previously exposed vaccinees were limited because only six AZD1222 recipients were SARS-CoV-2 seropositive at baseline. A significant rise in spike-specific TCR breadth and depth was observed after two AZD1222 doses relative to day 0 and relative to MenACWY recipients.

The CDR3 regions of human TCRbeta chains were analyzed by immunosequencing. On the authors' methods: TCRs in the repertoires were matched against a reference library of SARS-CoV-2-specific TCRs that had been generated with the MIRA antigen-specificity platform. Breadth was defined as the fraction of unique TCRs that were SARS-CoV-2-associated, and depth was defined as the fraction of total T cells that were SARS-CoV-2-associated. Each spike-specific TCR was assigned to its reactive spike region and to a CD4 or CD8 class using the MIRA data. Log10-transformed breadth and depth values were compared by one-way ANOVA with Sidak's multiple comparisons tests. The immuneACCESS repertoire file appears here via TCRdb, limited to in-frame rearrangements. These files lack a portion of the clones; in checked studies, under half of the deficit traces to unresolved V genes, and the cause of the others is not known. Clonal size and the V and J genes are those of that table, whereas D and trimming came from the DNA. The sample table holds approximately 190,000 clones, of which 85% to 95% were seen once. Roughly 8.4% of the sample belongs to the ten largest clones.

Worth noting for this clone: The target of this receptor is not known. Qualities for individual bases were not recorded, and no much larger clone is one base off.

The sample's time point label, in plain terms: baseline before first vaccination. Samples from vaccinated people were obtained from the UK trials COV001 and COV002, which included a single-blind randomized controlled phase 2/3 trial of AZD1222 (ChAdOx1 nCoV-19) in healthy adults. For TCRbeta chain sequencing, PBMC samples were collected from trial participants at day 0 and at day 28 after the second dose. The sequencing here drew on peripheral blood, taken on day 0 of AZD1222 vaccination. The clonotype was recovered from an adult in good health. The chain uses TRBV28 and TRBJ2-7; there is no confident call for the D gene. The CDR3 is CASSFPITYEQYF. In nucleotide form, the sequence is TGTGCCAGCAGTTTTCCAATTACCTACGAGCAGTACTTC.